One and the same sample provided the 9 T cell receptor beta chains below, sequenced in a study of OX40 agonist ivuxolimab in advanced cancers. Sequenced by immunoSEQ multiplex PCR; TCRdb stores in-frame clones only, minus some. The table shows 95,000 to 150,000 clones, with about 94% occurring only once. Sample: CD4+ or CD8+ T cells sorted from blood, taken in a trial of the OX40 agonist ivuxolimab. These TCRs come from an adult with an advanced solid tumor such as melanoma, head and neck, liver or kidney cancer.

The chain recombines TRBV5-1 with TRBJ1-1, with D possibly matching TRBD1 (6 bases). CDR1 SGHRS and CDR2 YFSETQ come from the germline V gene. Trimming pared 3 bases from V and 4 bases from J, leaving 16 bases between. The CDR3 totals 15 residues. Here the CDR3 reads CASSYQGSGATEAFF. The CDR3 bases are TGCGCCAGCAGCTATCAGGGTTCAGGGGCCACTGAAGCTTTCTTT.

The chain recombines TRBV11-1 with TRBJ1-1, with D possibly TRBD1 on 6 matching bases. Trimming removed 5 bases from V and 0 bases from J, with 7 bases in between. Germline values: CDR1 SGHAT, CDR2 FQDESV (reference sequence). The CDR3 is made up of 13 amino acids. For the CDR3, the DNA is TGTGCCAGCAGCGGACAGATGAACACTGAAGCTTTCTTT. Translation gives CASSGQMNTEAFF.

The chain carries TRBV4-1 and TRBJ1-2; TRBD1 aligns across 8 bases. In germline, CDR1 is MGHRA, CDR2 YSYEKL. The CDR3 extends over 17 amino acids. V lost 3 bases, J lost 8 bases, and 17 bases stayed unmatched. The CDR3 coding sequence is TGCGCCAGCAGCCACGCCGGGACAGGACTCTTGCCGAGGGGCTACACCTTC. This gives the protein CASSHAGTGLLPRGYTF.

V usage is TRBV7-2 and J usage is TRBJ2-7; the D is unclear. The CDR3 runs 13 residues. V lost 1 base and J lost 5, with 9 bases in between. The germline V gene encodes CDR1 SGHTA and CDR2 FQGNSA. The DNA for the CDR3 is TGTGCCAGCAGCTTAGGCCCGATGGACGAGCAGTACTTC. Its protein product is CASSLGPMDEQYF.

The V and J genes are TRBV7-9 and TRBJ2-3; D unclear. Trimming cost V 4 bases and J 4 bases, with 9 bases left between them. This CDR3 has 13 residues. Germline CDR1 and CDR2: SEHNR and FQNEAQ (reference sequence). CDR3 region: CASSSHTADTQYF. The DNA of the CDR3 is TGTGCCAGCAGCTCCCACACGGCAGATACGCAGTATTTT.

DNA of the CDR3: TGTGCCACCCCGGGACAGTCCTTGAACACTGAAGCTTTCTTT. Its translation: CATPGQSLNTEAFF. The rearrangement joins TRBV7-9 to TRBJ1-1, with 7 bases lining up with TRBD1. Trimming removed 10 bases from V and 0 bases from J; junction bases left unmatched: 8. This CDR3 is 14 amino acids long. Per the germline V gene, CDR1 is SEHNR and CDR2 is FQNEAQ (reference sequence).

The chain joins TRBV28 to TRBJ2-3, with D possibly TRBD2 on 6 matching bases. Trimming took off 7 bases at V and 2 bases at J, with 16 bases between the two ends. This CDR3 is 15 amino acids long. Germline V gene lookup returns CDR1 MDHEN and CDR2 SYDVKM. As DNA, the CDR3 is TGTGCCAGCACAAACCGGGACTCTTACACAGATACGCAGTATTTT. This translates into CASTNRDSYTDTQYF.

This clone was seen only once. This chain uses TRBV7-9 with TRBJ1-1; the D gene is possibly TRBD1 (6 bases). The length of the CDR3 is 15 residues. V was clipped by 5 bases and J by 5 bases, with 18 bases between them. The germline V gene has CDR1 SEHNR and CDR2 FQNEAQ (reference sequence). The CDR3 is CASSVFRGAGTEAFF. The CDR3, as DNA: TGTGCCAGCAGCGTATTCAGGGGAGCTGGGACTGAAGCTTTCTTT.

The DNA for the CDR3 is TGTGCCAGCAGTTACGGGGATAGAGATACGCAGTATTTT. Protein: CASSYGDRDTQYF. V usage is TRBV6-6 and J usage is TRBJ2-3; D remains ambiguous. The V end lost 2 bases, the J end lost 5 bases, and 8 bases lay between the germline ends. The CDR3 has 13 residues. From germline, CDR1 is MNHNY and CDR2 SVGAGI (reference sequence).